This TCR beta chain emerged from a study of T cell clones after liver transplantation. As for the study in general: In this trial, immunosuppression withdrawal was attempted within 2 years of liver transplant. Patients counted as tolerant after at least one year off all immunosuppression, enzymes not exceeding twice normal. TCRbeta sequencing after a pre-transplant mixed lymphocyte reaction identified graft-donor-reactive clones, later tracked in post-transplant blood. Without induction therapy, subjects received standard immunosuppression until 12-24 months post-transplant.

Sequenced by immunoSEQ multiplex PCR; TCRdb stores in-frame clones only, minus some. The table records about 22,000 clones, 55% to 75% of them present only once. There are a few counts of this clone. V lost 2 bases to trimming and J lost 8 bases; unmatched junction nucleotides: 3. Germline CDR1 SGHTA, CDR2 FQGNSA. This CDR3 is built from 14 residues. V and J are TRBV7-2 and TRBJ2-1; 10 bases are a match to TRBD1. This clonotype originated in a human donor who received a liver transplant. This specimen consisted of CD4+ T cells from blood, obtained before liver transplant. The CDR3 protein is CASSLLGQGYEQFF. DNA for the CDR3: TGTGCCAGCAGCTTATTGGGACAGGGGTATGAGCAGTTCTTC.